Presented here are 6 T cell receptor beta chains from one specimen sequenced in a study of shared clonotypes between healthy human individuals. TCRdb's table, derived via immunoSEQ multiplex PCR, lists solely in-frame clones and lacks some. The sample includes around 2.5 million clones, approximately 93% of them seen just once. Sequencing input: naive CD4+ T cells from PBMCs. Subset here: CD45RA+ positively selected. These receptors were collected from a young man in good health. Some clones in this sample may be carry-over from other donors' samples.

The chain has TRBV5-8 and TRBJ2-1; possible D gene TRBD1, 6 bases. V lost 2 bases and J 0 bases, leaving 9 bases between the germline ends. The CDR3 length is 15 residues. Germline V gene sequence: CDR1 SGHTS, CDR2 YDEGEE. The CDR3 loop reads CASSLQGDSYNEQFF. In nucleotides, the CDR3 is TGTGCCAGCAGCTTACAGGGTGACTCCTACAATGAGCAGTTCTTC.

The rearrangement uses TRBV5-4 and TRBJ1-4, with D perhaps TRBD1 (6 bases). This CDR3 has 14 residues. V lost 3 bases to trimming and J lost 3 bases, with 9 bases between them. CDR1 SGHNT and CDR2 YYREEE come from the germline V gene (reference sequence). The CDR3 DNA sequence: TGTGCCAGCAGCTCGACAGGTTCTAATGAAAAACTGTTTTTT. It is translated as CASSSTGSNEKLFF.

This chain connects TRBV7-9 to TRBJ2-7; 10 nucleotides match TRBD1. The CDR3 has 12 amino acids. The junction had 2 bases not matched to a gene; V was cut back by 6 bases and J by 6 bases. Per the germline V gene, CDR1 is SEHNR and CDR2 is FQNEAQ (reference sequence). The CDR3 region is CASRRDRGEQYF. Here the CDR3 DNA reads TGTGCCAGCAGAAGGGACAGGGGCGAGCAGTACTTC.

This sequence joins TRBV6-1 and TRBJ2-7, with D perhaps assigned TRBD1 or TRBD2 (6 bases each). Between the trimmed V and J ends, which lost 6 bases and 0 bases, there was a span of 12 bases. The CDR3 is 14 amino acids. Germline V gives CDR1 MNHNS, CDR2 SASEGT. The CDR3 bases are TGTGCCAGCAGGGCGGGGACACACTCCTACGAGCAGTACTTC. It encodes CASRAGTHSYEQYF.

In DNA form, the CDR3 reads TGTGCCAGCACCTGGGGGGGACTAGGGATCGGTGAGCAGTTCTTC. Its translation: CASTWGGLGIGEQFF. The rearrangement uses TRBV28 and TRBJ2-1, with TRBD2 matching over 8 bases. With V trimmed by 7 bases and J by 9 bases, 14 bases remained unmatched. The germline V gene encodes CDR1 MDHEN and CDR2 SYDVKM. The CDR3 runs 15 residues.

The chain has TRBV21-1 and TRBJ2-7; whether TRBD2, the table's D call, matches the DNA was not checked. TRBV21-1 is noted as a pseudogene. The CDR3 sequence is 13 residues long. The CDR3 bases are TGTGCTTCGACGGCGGTTAAGTCCTACGAGCAGTACTTC. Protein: CASTAVKSYEQYF.